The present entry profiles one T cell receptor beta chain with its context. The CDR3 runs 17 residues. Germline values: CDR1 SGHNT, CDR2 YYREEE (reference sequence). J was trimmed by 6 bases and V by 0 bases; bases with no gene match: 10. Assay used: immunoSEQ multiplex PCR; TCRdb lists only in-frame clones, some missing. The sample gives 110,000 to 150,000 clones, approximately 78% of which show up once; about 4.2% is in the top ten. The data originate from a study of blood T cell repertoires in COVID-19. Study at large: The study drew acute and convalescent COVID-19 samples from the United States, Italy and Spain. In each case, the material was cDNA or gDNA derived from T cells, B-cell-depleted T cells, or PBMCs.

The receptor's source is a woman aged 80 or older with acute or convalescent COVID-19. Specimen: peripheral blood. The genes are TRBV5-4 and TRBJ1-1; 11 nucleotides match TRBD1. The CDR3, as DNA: TGTGCCAGCAGCTTGGGGTTGGCGGGACAGGGGGGCTCTGAAGCTTTCTTT. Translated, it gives CASSLGLAGQGGSEAFF.